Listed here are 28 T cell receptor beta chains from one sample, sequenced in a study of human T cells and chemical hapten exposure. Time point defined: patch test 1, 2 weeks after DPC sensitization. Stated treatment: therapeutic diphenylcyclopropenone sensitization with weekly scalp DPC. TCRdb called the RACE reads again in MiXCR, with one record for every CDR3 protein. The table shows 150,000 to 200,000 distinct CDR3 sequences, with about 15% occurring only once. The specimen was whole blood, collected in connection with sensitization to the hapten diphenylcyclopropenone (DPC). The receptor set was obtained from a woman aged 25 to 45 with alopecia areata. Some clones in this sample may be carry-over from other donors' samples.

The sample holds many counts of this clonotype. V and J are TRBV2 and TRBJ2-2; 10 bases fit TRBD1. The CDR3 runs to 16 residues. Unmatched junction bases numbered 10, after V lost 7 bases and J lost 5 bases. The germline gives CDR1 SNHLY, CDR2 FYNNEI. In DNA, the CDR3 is TGTGCCAGCAAAACTTCCGGGACAGGGGTTACCGGGGAGCTGTTTTTT. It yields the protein CASKTSGTGVTGELFF.

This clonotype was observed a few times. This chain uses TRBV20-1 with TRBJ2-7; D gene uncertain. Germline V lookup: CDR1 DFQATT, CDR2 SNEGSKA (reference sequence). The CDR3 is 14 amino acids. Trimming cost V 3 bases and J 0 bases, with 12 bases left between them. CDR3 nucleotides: TGCAGTGCTAGTAAGGCAGGTCTCTCCTACGAGCAGTACTTC. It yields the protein CSASKAGLSYEQYF.

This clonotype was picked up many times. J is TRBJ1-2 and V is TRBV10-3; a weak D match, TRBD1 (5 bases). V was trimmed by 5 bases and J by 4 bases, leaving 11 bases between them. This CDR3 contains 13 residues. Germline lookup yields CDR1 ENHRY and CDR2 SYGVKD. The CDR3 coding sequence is TGTGCCATCAGTCCCGGGACCTTCTATGGCTACACCTTC. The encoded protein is CAISPGTFYGYTF.

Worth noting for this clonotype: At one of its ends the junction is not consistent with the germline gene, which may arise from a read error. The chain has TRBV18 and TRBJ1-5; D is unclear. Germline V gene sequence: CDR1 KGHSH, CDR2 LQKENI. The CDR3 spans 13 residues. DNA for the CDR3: TGTGCCAACTCACCCGGCCGAGATCAGCCCCAGCATTTT. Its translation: CANSPGRDQPQHF.

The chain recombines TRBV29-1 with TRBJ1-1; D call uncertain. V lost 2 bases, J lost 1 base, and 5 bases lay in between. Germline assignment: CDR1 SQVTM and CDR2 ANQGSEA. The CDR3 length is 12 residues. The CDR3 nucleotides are TGCAGCGTTGAACACAGGAACACTGAAGCTTTCTTT. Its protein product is CSVEHRNTEAFF. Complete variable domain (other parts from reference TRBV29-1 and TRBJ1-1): SAVISQKPSRDICQRGTSLTIQCQVDSQVTMMFWYRQQPGQSLTLIATANQGSEATYESGFVIDKFPISRPNLTFSTLTVSNMSPEDSSIYLCSVEHRNTEAFFGQGTRLTVV.

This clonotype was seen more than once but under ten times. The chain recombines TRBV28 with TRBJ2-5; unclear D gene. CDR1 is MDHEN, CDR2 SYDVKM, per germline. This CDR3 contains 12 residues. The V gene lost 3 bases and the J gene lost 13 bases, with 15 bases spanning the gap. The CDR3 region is CASSFTGFGRYF. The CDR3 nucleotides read TGTGCCAGCAGTTTTACTGGGTTTGGAAGGTACTTC.

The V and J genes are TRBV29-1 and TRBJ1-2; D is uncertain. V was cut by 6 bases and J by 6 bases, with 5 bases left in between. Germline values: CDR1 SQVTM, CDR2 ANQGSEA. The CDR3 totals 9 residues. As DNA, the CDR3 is TGCAGCGTGAGCGATGGCTACACCTTC. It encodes CSVSDGYTF.

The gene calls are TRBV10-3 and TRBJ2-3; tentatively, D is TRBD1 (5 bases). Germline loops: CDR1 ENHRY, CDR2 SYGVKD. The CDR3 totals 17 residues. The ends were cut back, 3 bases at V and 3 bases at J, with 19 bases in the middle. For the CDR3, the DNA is TGTGCCATCAGTGATGGGTTGGGGATACCAGGGACAGATACGCAGTATTTT. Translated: CAISDGLGIPGTDTQYF.

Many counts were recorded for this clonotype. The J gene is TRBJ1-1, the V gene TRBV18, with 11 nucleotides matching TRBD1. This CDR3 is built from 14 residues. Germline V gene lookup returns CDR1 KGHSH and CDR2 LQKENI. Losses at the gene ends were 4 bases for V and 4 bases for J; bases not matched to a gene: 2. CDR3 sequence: CASSQGQGGTEAFF. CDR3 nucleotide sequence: TGTGCCAGCTCACAGGGACAGGGGGGCACTGAAGCTTTCTTT.

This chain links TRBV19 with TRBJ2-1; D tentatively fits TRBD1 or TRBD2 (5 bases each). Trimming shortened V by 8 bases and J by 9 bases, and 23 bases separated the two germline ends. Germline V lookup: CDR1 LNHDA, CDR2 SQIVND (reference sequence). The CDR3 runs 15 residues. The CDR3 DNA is TGTGCCAGTGGCTCCCTTGGGGGAGAGGTATCTGAGCAGTTCTTC. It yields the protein CASGSLGGEVSEQFF.

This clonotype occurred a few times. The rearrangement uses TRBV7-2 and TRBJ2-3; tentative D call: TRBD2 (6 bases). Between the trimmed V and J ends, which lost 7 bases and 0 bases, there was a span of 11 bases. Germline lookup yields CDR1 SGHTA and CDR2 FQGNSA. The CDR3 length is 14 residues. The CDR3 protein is CASKARDSTDTQYF. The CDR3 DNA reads TGTGCCAGCAAGGCGCGGGATAGCACAGATACGCAGTATTTT.

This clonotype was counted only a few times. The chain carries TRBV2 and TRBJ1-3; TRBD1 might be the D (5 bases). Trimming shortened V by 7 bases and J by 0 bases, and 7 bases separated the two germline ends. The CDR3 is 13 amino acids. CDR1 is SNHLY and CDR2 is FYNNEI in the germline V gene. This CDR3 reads CASTQDSGNTIYF. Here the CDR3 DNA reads TGTGCCAGCACACAGGACTCTGGAAACACCATATATTTT.

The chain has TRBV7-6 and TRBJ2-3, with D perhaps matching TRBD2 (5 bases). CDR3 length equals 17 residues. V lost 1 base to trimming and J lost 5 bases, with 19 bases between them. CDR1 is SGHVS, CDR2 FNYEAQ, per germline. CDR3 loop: CASSLGRGRGREDTQYF. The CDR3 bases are TGTGCCAGCAGCTTAGGTCGTGGGCGAGGTCGGGAAGATACGCAGTATTTT.

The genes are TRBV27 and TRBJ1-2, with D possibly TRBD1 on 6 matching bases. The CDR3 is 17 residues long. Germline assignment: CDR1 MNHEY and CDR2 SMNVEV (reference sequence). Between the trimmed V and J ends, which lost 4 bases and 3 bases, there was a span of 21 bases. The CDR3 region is CASSSTGRGSLHYGYTF. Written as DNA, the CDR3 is TGTGCCAGCAGTTCGACCGGTAGGGGGTCGTTGCACTATGGCTACACCTTC.

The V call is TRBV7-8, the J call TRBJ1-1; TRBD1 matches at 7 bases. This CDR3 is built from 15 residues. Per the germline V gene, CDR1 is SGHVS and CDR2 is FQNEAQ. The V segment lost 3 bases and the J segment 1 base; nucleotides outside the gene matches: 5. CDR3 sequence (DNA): TGTGCCAGCAGCTTCCAAGGGACAGCGAACACTGAAGCTTTCTTT. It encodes CASSFQGTANTEAFF.

For the CDR3, the DNA is TGTGCCAGCAGCCGAGACTGGGGACTACCTAGCACAGATACGCAGTATTTT. It is translated as CASSRDWGLPSTDTQYF. The chain uses TRBV11-3 and TRBJ2-3; 7 positions match TRBD2. Per the germline V gene, CDR1 is SGHNT and CDR2 is YENEEA. V shed 5 bases and J 0 bases; nucleotides not matched to a gene: 11. The CDR3 spans 17 residues. The variable domain in full, completed from reference TRBV11-3 and TRBJ2-3, reads EAGVVQSPRYKIIEKKQPVAFWCNPISGHNTLYWYLQNLGQGPELLIRYENEEAVDDSQLPKDRFSAERLKGVDSTLKIQPAELGDSAVYLCASSRDWGLPSTDTQYFGPGTRLTVL.

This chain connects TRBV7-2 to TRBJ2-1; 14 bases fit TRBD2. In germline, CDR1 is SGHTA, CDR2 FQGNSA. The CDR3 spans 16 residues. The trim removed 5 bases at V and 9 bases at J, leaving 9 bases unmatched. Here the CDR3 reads CASSVSGTSGGLEQFF. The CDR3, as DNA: TGTGCCAGCAGCGTTTCCGGGACTAGCGGGGGACTTGAGCAGTTCTTC.

The CDR3 sequence: CASSEHGGIPYNEQFF. The CDR3 nucleotides are TGCGCCAGCAGTGAGCATGGCGGGATACCCTACAATGAGCAGTTCTTC. The chain recombines TRBV10-2 with TRBJ2-1; perhaps TRBD2 as D (6 bases). Looked up from germline, CDR1 is WSHSY and CDR2 is SAAADI. CDR3 length equals 16 residues. The V and J ends lost 2 bases and 2 bases respectively, with 13 bases between them.

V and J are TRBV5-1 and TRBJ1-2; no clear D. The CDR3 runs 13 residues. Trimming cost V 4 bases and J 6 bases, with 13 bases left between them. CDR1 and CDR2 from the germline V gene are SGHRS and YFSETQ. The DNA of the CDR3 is TGCGCCAGCAGCAGGGAAACACGGGATGGCTACACCTTC. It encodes CASSRETRDGYTF.

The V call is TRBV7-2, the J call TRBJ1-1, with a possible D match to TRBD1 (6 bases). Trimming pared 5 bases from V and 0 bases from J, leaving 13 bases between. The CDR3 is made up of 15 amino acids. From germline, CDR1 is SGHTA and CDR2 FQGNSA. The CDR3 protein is CASSPRGPLNTEAFF. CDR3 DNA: TGTGCCAGCAGCCCCAGGGGACCTTTGAACACTGAAGCTTTCTTT.

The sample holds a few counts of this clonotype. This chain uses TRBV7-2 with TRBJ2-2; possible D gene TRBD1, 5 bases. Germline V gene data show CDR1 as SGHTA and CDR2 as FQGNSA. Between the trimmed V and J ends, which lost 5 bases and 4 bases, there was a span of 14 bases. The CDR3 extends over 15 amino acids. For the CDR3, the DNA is TGTGCCAGCAGCCCGCCAGGGTTGCGCACCGGGGAGCTGTTTTTT. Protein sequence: CASSPPGLRTGELFF.

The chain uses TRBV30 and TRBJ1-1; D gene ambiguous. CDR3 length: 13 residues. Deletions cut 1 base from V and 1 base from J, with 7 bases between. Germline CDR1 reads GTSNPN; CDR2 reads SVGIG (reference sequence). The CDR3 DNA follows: TGTGCCTGGAGTGGGGCGGAGAACACTGAAGCTTTCTTT. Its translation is CAWSGAENTEAFF.

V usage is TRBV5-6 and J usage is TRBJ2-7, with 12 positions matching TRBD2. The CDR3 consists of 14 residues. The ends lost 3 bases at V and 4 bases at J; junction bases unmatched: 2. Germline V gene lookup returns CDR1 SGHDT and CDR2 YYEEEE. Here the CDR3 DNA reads TGTGCCAGCAGCTGGACTAGCGGGATATACGAGCAGTACTTC. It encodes CASSWTSGIYEQYF.

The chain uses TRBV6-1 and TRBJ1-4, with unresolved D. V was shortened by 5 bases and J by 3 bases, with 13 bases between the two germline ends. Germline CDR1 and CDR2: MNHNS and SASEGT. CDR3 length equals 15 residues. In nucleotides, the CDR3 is TGTGCCAGCAGTTCGAGAACGGAGGCTAATGAAAAACTGTTTTTT. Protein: CASSSRTEANEKLFF.

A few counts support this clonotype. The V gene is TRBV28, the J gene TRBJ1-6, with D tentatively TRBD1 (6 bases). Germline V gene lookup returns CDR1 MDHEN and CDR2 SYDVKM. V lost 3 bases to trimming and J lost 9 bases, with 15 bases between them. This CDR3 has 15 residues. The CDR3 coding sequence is TGTGCCAGCAGTTTGGCCGGGGGGCGAGGTTCACCCCTCCACTTT. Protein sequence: CASSLAGGRGSPLHF.

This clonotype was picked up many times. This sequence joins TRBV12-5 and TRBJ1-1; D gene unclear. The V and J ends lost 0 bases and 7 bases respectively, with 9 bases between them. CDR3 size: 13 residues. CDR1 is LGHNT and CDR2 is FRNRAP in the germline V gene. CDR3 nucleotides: TGTGCTAGTGGTTTGGTAGGGAGCCTTGAAGCTTTCTTT. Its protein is CASGLVGSLEAFF.

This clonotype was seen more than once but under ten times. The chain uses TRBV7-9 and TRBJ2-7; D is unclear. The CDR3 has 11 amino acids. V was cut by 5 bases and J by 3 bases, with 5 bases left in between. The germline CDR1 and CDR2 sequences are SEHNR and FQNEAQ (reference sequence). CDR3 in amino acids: CASSTHYEQYF. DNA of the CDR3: TGTGCCAGCAGCACCCACTACGAGCAGTACTTC.

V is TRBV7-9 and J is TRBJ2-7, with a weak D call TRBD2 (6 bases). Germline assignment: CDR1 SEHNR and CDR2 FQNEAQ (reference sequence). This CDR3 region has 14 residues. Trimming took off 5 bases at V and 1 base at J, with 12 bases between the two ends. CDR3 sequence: CASSPRLDSYEQYF. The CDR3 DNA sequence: TGTGCCAGCAGCCCCCGACTAGATTCCTACGAGCAGTACTTC.